The subject of this entry is one TCR beta chain. Its specificity is not known. These data come from a study of cytomegalovirus exposure and HLA in healthy donors. Regarding the study as a whole: In a later analysis, a genetic analysis reported fewer productive-TCR N-insertions in an Asian-associated ancestry cluster than the cohort average.

The PCR was carried out with 60 Vbeta primers and 13 Jbeta primers. Assay used: immunoSEQ multiplex PCR; TCRdb lists only in-frame clones, some missing. The data show 100,000 to 150,000 clones, with 60% to 80% seen just once and around 4% held by the top ten. CDR1 GTSNPN and CDR2 SVGIG come from the germline V gene (reference sequence). After removal of 2 bases from V and 7 bases from J, the junction contained 10 bases not matched to a gene. This CDR3 comprises 15 residues. The receptor was isolated from a man aged 25-40 years in good health and CMV-seronegative. The sample taken for sequencing was PBMCs. The chain combines TRBV30 with TRBJ1-2, with 10 positions matching TRBD1. The CDR3 protein is CAWSLTTGGGGGYTF. In DNA, the CDR3 is TGTGCCTGGAGTTTAACGACAGGGGGCGGAGGTGGCTACACCTTC. The variable domain in full, completed from reference TRBV30 and TRBJ1-2, reads SQTIHQWPATLVQPVGSPLSLECTVEGTSNPNLYWYRQAAGRGLQLLFYSVGIGQISSEVPQNLSASRPQDRQFILSSKKLLLSDSGFYLCAWSLTTGGGGGYTFGSGTRLTVV.